This T cell receptor (beta chain) is drawn from a study of T cells in Graves' hyperthyroidism and ophthalmopathy (dated by TCRdb to 2018 to 2020). Looking at the study overall: Peripheral blood samples were taken at the time of initial diagnosis, prior to any treatment. To identify distinguishing TCR V-J signatures, a discovery cohort of 95 to 100 patients was used, comprising some 45 with Graves' ophthalmopathy and 57 with stable Graves' hyperthyroidism. Prospective prediction of ophthalmopathy was tested in an independent validation cohort of 18 to 20 hyperthyroidism patients and 15 to 17 patients who later progressed to ophthalmopathy. The roughly 90 discovery patients were divided at random into training and test sets in a 7:3 ratio. In several Graves' hyperthyroidism patients, the study also compared T-cell repertoires from thyroid tissue with T-cell repertoires from blood. Following sampling, methimazole starting at 30 mg daily was given to hyperthyroidism patients, and high-dose intravenous methylprednisolone was given to ophthalmopathy patients. The paper describes TCR Vbeta CDR3 sequencing of 120 to 150 peripheral blood samples, made up of about 41 ophthalmopathy patients, around 78 hyperthyroidism patients and roughly 17 progressor patients.

Amplification of TCR beta CDR3 regions was carried out from RNA transcripts. A first-round RT-PCR of the TCR CDR3 used the HTBI primer set with the Qiagen OneStep RT-PCR kit. The libraries were constructed in a second round of multiplex PCR and then size-selected and purified. Paired-end sequencing of the libraries was performed with 100 bp reads on an Illumina HiSeq2000. The published analysis was carried out like this. SOAPnuke was used to process the raw data, with reads discarded if the reads contained adapters or uncalled bases, had a mean Phred below 15, or lacked an exact constant-primer or identifier match. COPE v1.2.5 was used to merge the high-quality paired reads, and each unique nucleotide sequence was defined as a clonotype. MiTCR v1.1 was used to align clonotypes to the IMGT TRBV, TRBD and TRBJ reference segments. The analysis was restricted to V-J combinations with a frequency above 0.0001, which together covered just over 98% of the repertoires. The TCS score was defined as the ratio of F50 (clonal expansion) to E x V (chaos), calculated using BLOSUM62-based TCRdist between CDR3 peptides within each V-J. Welch's t-statistics and random forest reduced just over 500 V-J features to 13, which were used in a naive Bayes classifier (R e1071). TCRdb passed the public sequencing reads through fastp at Q25 and MiXCR, retaining productive beta sequences. For every CDR3 protein sequence, its rows merge into one entry that carries the most common genes and DNA. TCRdb, rather than the study authors, made the V and J calls. This sample comprises around 350,000 distinct CDR3 sequences, 19% of them detected only once. The ten largest clonotypes hold about 3.5% of the sample.

Stable Graves' hyperthyroidism was defined as the absence of progression to ophthalmopathy over 18 months of follow-up. Hyperthyroidism patients were aged 18 to 65 years and newly diagnosed, with disease duration of less than 2 months. Any patient with an uncontrolled infection, another autoimmune disease, pregnancy or lactation was excluded. Diagnoses were established on the basis of clinical symptoms, serum thyroxine and TRAb, thyroid ultrasound, and orbital computed tomography. PBMCs were separated from over 9 ml of fresh peripheral blood using Ficoll-Paque density gradient centrifugation. Trizol reagent was used to extract total RNA, and RNA quality was then checked on an Agilent 2100 Bioanalyzer. The V end loses 3 bases and the J end loses 0 bases, and a stretch of 12 bases separates them. The CDR3 spans 16 residues, from the cysteine through the phenylalanine. The kept DNA is CDR3 alone, 48 bases in frame from the first base. Based on the germline V gene, the CDR1 and CDR2 sequences are KGHSH and LQKENI.

Notes on this clonotype: The antigen it recognizes is unknown. Per-base quality was not reported, and no clone a single base away is much larger than it.

Study-level results and caveats: Sample size was not statistically predetermined, and blinding of investigators to group allocation was not performed. A 13 V-J signature model separated ophthalmopathy from stable hyperthyroidism, with just over 85% sensitivity and around 84% specificity in cross-validation and 80%/75% in testing. Most expanded thyroid clonotypes (frequency above 0.001) were also detected in blood, a finding suggesting that blood repertoires may reflect thyroid immune responses. In validation, the model predicted progression to ophthalmopathy with over 65% sensitivity and 72% to 75% specificity, a median of 6.5 months before onset.

Sample: blood. This receptor was taken from a woman between 18 and 30 years old with Graves' hyperthyroidism. The chain was built from TRBV18 and TRBJ1-5; the D gene is perhaps TRBD1, from 5 matching bases. DNA sequence: TGTGCCAGCTCACCGGGTCAGGGCCTTAGCAATCAGCCCCAGCATTTT. Translated, it gives CASSPGQGLSNQPQHF.